The 3 T cell receptor beta chains below come from one sample, sequenced in a study of cytomegalovirus exposure and HLA in healthy donors (dated by TCRdb to about 2017). The library relied on the immunoSEQ multiplex PCR assay. The multiplex PCR relied on a mix of 60 forward primers for TCR Vbeta segments and 13 reverse primers for TCR Jbeta segments. TCRdb stores this immuneACCESS table with in-frame sequences only. Part of the clones is absent; in the studies checked, under half of the shortfall reflects unresolved V genes, and no reason is known for the rest. The sample table records some 190,000 clones; 79% of these occur just once. In total, the top ten clones hold around 1.4% of the sample. The specimen sequenced was PBMCs. These receptors were obtained from a woman between 50 and 59 years old in good health and CMV-seronegative.

The V call is TRBV15, the J call TRBJ2-5, with D maybe TRBD1 (6 bases). The V end was cut by 7 bases, the J end by 1 base, with 19 bases between. Germline loops: CDR1 LNHNV, CDR2 YYDKDF (reference sequence). This CDR3 region has 16 residues. The CDR3 spells CATTTTGQTLQETQYF. CDR3 bases: TGTGCCACCACTACTACAGGGCAGACCCTCCAAGAGACCCAGTACTTC.

The gene calls are TRBV5-4 and TRBJ2-7, with TRBD1 identical over 8 bases. The junction had 5 bases not matched to a gene; V was cut back by 4 bases and J by 5 bases. The CDR3 consists of 13 residues. Germline lookup yields CDR1 SGHNT and CDR2 YYREEE (reference sequence). The CDR3 sequence: CASSPQGGDEQYF. The CDR3 region has the DNA TGTGCCAGCAGCCCACAGGGGGGAGACGAGCAGTACTTC. The full variable domain, its missing parts supplied by reference TRBV5-4 and TRBJ2-7, is ETGVTQSPTHLIKTRGQQVTLRCSSQSGHNTVSWYQQALGQGPQFIFQYYREEENGRGNFPPRFSGLQFPNYSSELNVNALELDDSALYLCASSPQGGDEQYFGPGTRLTVT.

In its sample, this clone was seen once. V and J are TRBV7-8 and TRBJ1-1; D possibly corresponds to TRBD1 (5 bases). Trimming took off 5 bases at V and 2 bases at J, with 24 bases between the two ends. This CDR3 has 18 amino acids. The germline V gene encodes CDR1 SGHVS and CDR2 FQNEAQ. CDR3 DNA: TGTGCCAGCAGCCTAAGGGCGTTAAGGGGTTTTGGAAACACTGAAGCTTTCTTT. It encodes CASSLRALRGFGNTEAFF.